This T cell receptor beta chain was retrieved from a study of cytomegalovirus exposure and HLA in healthy donors. Study context: Prior work identified 95 million to 120 million unique TCR beta sequences in some 200 million T cells.

Regarding this clone: Antigen: not known.

Findings and limits, study-wide: Sequencing likely generated an artifact that appeared as a cluster of highly shared sequence variants. Roughly uniform sequencing depth across donors was assumed, possibly incorrectly.

The CDR3 is 14 residues long. Germline values: CDR1 LNHDA, CDR2 SQIVND (reference sequence). The V and J ends lost 7 bases and 2 bases respectively, with 12 bases between them. The PCR had 60 Vbeta and 13 Jbeta primers. Here immunoSEQ multiplex PCR was the method, and the copy in TCRdb shows in-frame clones only, minus some. The table has about 60,000 clones, around three quarters seen once. The clonotype comes from a woman in her thirties or forties in good health and CMV-seropositive. This chain connects TRBV19 to TRBJ1-5, with D possibly TRBD1 on 6 matching bases. Sequencing used PBMCs. The CDR3 sequence is CASNQGSGNQPQHF. CDR3 bases: TGTGCCAGTAATCAGGGGTCGGGCAATCAGCCCCAGCATTTT.